This is a list of T cell receptor beta chains from one sample in a study of cytomegalovirus exposure and HLA in healthy donors. Method: immunoSEQ multiplex PCR; TCRdb's copy keeps in-frame clones and lacks some. In the table there are about 170,000 clones, around 80% of which are singletons. Sequenced sample: PBMCs. Source of these receptors: a male donor in good health and CMV-seronegative. CDR3s include the opening cysteine and the closing phenylalanine or tryptophan. A D gene is named only where the DNA matches it firmly. Not every row has a clone size; where given, it reads once, few, many or a size class.

. | TRBJ2-5 | TRBV6-1 | TRBD1 | CASSEAGQGGETQYF | TGTGCCAGCAGTGAAGCCGGACAGGGGGGGGAGACCCAGTACTTC
few | TRBJ1-1 | TRBV6-5 | . | CASSQWAGEAFF | TGTGCCAGCAGTCAATGGGCGGGCGAAGCTTTCTTT
. | TRBJ2-3 | TRBV2 | . | CASNNLLGRLDTQYF | TGTGCCAGCAACAACTTGCTAGGGAGGTTAGATACGCAGTATTTT
. | TRBJ1-4 | TRBV5-4 | TRBD1 | CASSFWTGGSNEKLFF | TGTGCCAGCAGCTTCTGGACAGGGGGCTCCAATGAAAAACTGTTTTTT
. | TRBJ2-3 | TRBV29-1 | . | CSACRDIPDTQYF | TGCAGCGCTTGCCGGGACATCCCAGATACGCAGTATTTT
. | TRBJ1-1 | TRBV7-9 | . | CASSRQEMNTEAFF | TGTGCCAGCAGCCGACAAGAAATGAACACTGAAGCTTTCTTT
. | TRBJ1-2 | TRBV19 | . | CASSHRGTNYGYTF | TGTGCCAGTAGTCACCGGGGGACCAACTATGGCTACACCTTC
. | TRBJ2-1 | TRBV6-5 | TRBD1 | CASRTGTGHEQFF | TGTGCCAGCAGGACCGGGACAGGGCACGAGCAGTTCTTC
. | TRBJ2-7 | TRBV6-1 | . | CASSDPEFGTLYEQYF | TGTGCCAGCAGTGATCCGGAGTTTGGCACCCTATACGAGCAGTACTTC
. | TRBJ2-2 | TRBV11-2 | TRBD2 | CASSRTSGNTGELFF | TGTGCCAGCAGCCGGACTAGCGGGAACACCGGGGAGCTGTTTTTT
. | TRBJ2-1 | TRBV9 | TRBD2 | CASSPETSGYNEQFF | TGTGCCAGCAGCCCTGAGACTAGCGGATACAATGAGCAGTTCTTC
. | TRBJ2-7 | TRBV5-1 | . | CASSQGGSSYEQYF | TGCGCCAGCAGCCAAGGGGGTAGCTCCTACGAGCAGTACTTC
. | TRBJ2-5 | TRBV4-1 | TRBD2 | CASSTSGLSETQYF | TGCGCCAGCAGCACTAGCGGGCTTTCGGAGACCCAGTACTTC
once | TRBJ2-7 | TRBV2 | . | CASSEFPNSYEQYF | TGTGCCAGCAGTGAATTTCCTAACTCCTACGAGCAGTACTTC
. | TRBJ1-2 | TRBV11-2 | . | CASSLPGGDGYTF | TGTGCCAGCAGCTTACCGGGGGGGGACGGCTACACCTTC
. | TRBJ1-1 | TRBV5-1 | . | CASSFDWGRDTEAFF | TGCGCCAGCAGCTTTGACTGGGGGCGCGACACTGAAGCTTTCTTT
. | TRBJ1-3 | TRBV5-1 | . | CASSILDSLSGNTIYF | TGCGCCAGCAGCATCTTGGACAGTCTCTCTGGAAACACCATATATTTT
. | TRBJ1-5 | TRBV19 | . | CASSTGEHQPQHF | TGTGCCAGTAGTACCGGGGAGCATCAGCCCCAGCATTTT
. | TRBJ2-4 | TRBV7-9 | . | CASSITSGRVENIQYF | TGTGCCAGCAGCATTACTTCGGGCAGGGTGGAAAACATTCAGTACTTC
few | TRBJ1-2 | TRBV5-1 | . | CASSERTGQNTGTF | TGCGCCAGCAGCGAAAGGACCGGACAGAACACCGGCACCTTC
few | TRBJ1-2 | TRBV10-2 | . | CASSVALGRSNYGYTF | TGCGCCAGCAGTGTGGCACTGGGGCGGTCTAACTATGGCTACACCTTC
. | TRBJ2-3 | TRBV5-6 | TRBD2 | CASSFLFGGARDTQYF | TGTGCCAGCAGCTTCTTATTCGGGGGGGCTAGGGATACGCAGTATTTT
. | TRBJ1-1 | TRBV30 | . | CAWTVGGLKPFF | TGTGCCTGGACCGTCGGGGGGCTGAAACCTTTCTTT
. | TRBJ2-5 | TRBV9 | TRBD1 | CASSGTTGGETQYF | TGTGCCAGCAGCGGGACAACAGGGGGAGAGACCCAGTACTTC
. | TRBJ2-2 | TRBV6-1 | . | CASMEGQGPGELFF | TGTGCCAGCATGGAGGGGCAGGGTCCCGGGGAGCTGTTTTTT
few | TRBJ2-1 | TRBV27 | TRBD2 | CASSPRVSGGIDEQFF | TGTGCCAGCAGTCCCCGTGTAAGCGGGGGGATTGATGAGCAGTTCTTC
. | TRBJ1-2 | TRBV6-1 | . | CASALGRANPYGYTF | TGTGCCAGCGCCCTGGGGAGGGCGAACCCCTATGGCTACACCTTC
. | TRBJ2-5 | TRBV5-4 | . | CASSLGLPGETQYF | TGTGCCAGCAGCCTCGGACTGCCAGGAGAGACCCAGTACTTC
. | TRBJ2-7 | TRBV18 | . | CASSPDRGTDEQYF | TGTGCCAGCTCACCAGACCGGGGGACGGACGAGCAGTACTTC
. | TRBJ1-1 | TRBV2 | TRBD1 | CASRQTGGASEAFF | TGTGCCAGCAGACAGACAGGGGGCGCATCTGAAGCTTTCTTT
once | TRBJ1-5 | TRBV7-9 | . | CASSLAQGSDGNQPQHF | TGTGCCAGCAGCTTAGCGCAAGGCAGCGATGGCAATCAGCCCCAGCATTTT
few | TRBJ2-2 | TRBV9 | . | CASSVVTTANTGELFF | TGTGCCAGCAGCGTAGTAACCACAGCGAACACCGGGGAGCTGTTTTTT
. | TRBJ2-3 | TRBV6-5 | TRBD1 | CASSYSGQVIDTQYF | TGTGCCAGCAGTTACTCAGGACAGGTGATAGATACGCAGTATTTT
. | TRBJ1-1 | TRBV18 | . | CASSLRGNTEAFF | TGTGCCAGCTCACTACGGGGTAACACTGAAGCTTTCTTT
. | TRBJ1-1 | TRBV29-1 | . | CSGLSSAEAFF | TGCAGCGGACTAAGTTCGGCTGAAGCTTTCTTT
. | TRBJ2-1 | TRBV5-6 | . | CASSSGVRDEQFF | TGTGCCAGCAGCTCCGGGGTACGGGATGAGCAGTTCTTC
. | TRBJ1-1 | TRBV15 | . | CATSRTDRNTEAFF | TGTGCCACCAGCAGGACCGACAGAAACACTGAAGCTTTCTTT
. | TRBJ2-7 | TRBV15 | . | CATSRDVLQPLRSYEQYF | TGTGCCACCAGCAGAGATGTTCTACAGCCACTTAGGTCCTACGAGCAGTACTTC
. | TRBJ1-2 | TRBV19 | TRBD1 | CASSHRGRNYGYTF | TGTGCCAGTAGCCACAGGGGACGGAACTATGGCTACACCTTC
once | TRBJ1-2 | TRBV19 | . | CASSIRDGYTF | TGTGCCAGTAGTATTAGAGATGGCTACACCTTC
. | TRBJ1-6 | TRBV11-2 | TRBD1 | CASSLDTGGSVYNSPLHF | TGTGCCAGCAGCTTAGATACAGGGGGCAGCGTTTATAATTCACCCCTCCACTTT
. | TRBJ1-4 | TRBV18 | . | CASSDQLPGANEKLFF | TGTGCCAGCTCTGATCAGCTTCCGGGGGCTAATGAAAAACTGTTTTTT
. | TRBJ1-1 | TRBV5-1 | TRBD1 | CASSRQGMNTEAFF | TGCGCCAGCAGTAGACAGGGGATGAACACTGAAGCTTTCTTT
. | TRBJ2-3 | TRBV4-3 | TRBD2 | CASSQEASGGTDTQYF | TGCGCCAGCAGCCAAGAGGCTAGCGGGGGCACAGATACGCAGTATTTT
. | TRBJ1-4 | TRBV9 | TRBD1 | CASSPGQDATNEKLFF | TGTGCCAGCAGCCCGGGACAGGACGCAACTAATGAAAAACTGTTTTTT